The TCR beta chain under discussion was sequenced for a study of blood T cell repertoires in COVID-19. Looking at the study overall: There were acute and convalescent COVID-19 samples, and they came from the United States, Italy and Spain.

V was clipped by 4 bases and J by 0 bases; unmatched bases: 13. The CDR3 spans 18 residues. Germline CDR1 reads SGHRS; CDR2 reads YFSETQ. Authors' data handling: Counts of nucleated cells, estimated from reference gene primer amplification, were obtained. Profiling relied on immunoSEQ multiplex PCR, and the TCRdb table lists in-frame clones only, not all of them. V, J and clone size reflect that table, while D and trimming were determined from the DNA. The sample shows 150,000 to 200,000 clones, roughly 79% of them seen only once. Patients at the Seattle site were enrolled during active infection and followed longitudinally.

The receptor's source is a woman older than 75 with COVID-19, enrolled during active disease. The chain has TRBV5-1 and TRBJ1-5; 7 positions agree with TRBD1. Input material: peripheral blood. The CDR3 spells CASSEKGQQLYSNQPQHF. DNA for the CDR3: TGCGCCAGCAGCGAAAAGGGACAGCAACTTTATAGCAATCAGCCCCAGCATTTT.